This T cell receptor beta chain was documented in a study of blood T cell repertoires in COVID-19. Across the whole study: Researchers got acute and convalescent COVID-19 samples from the United States, Italy and Spain.

The CDR3 extends over 15 amino acids. CDR1 SGHVS and CDR2 FQNEAQ come from the germline V gene. Unmatched junction bases numbered 7, after V lost 2 bases and J lost 6 bases. Using immunoSEQ multiplex PCR, the repertoire was profiled, and TCRdb retains in-frame clones only, with some absent. This table has approximately 250,000 clones, about 88% appearing once. The V and J genes are TRBV7-8 and TRBJ1-5; 7 bases agree with TRBD1. The TCR comes from a man between 40 and 49 years old with acute or convalescent COVID-19. The sample comprised peripheral blood. The CDR3 DNA is TGTGCCAGCAGCTTATTGGGCCAGGGGGGTCAGCCCCAGCATTTT. It yields the protein CASSLLGQGGQPQHF.